The clone carrying this T cell receptor (beta chain) was picked up a small number of times. The antigen remains undetermined. This record comes from a study of cytomegalovirus exposure and HLA in healthy donors. Broader study findings: The sole available immune exposure information was CMV serostatus. Most of the TCR beta V segments (in an earlier analysis) were productive either about 87% or about 30% of the time.

A multiplex PCR was run with 60 Vbeta primers and 13 Jbeta primers. Sequencing was performed with immunoSEQ multiplex PCR; in TCRdb, only in-frame clones are kept and a portion is missing. The data contain under 200,000 clones, about two thirds of them singletons. The CDR3 sequence is 16 residues long. V lost 4 bases, J lost 1 base, and 8 bases stayed unmatched. The germline gives CDR1 SGHAT, CDR2 FQNNGV. This clonotype was sampled from a woman aged 18-35 years in good health and CMV-seropositive. Sample: PBMCs. V usage is TRBV11-2 and J usage is TRBJ1-1; 8 bases agree with TRBD1. In DNA, the CDR3 is TGTGCCAGCAGCTCTACTCGGACAGGGAGGAACACTGAAGCTTTCTTT. Its protein product is CASSSTRTGRNTEAFF.